This T cell receptor beta chain emerged from a study of T cell repertoires in cytomegalovirus infection (dated by TCRdb to 2018 to 2020). Background on the whole study: The peptide stimulations were aimed at well-studied HLA-B-restricted epitopes as well as recently identified HLA-C-restricted CMV epitopes, whose presentation resists viral immunomodulation. Donor HLA type was relevant to the analysis, as public TCR beta signatures indicated carriage of CMV infection together with the matching HLA type.

This sample's treatment or condition label indicates: in vitro stimulation with specific CMV peptide epitopes to enrich CMV-specific T cells. General findings and caveats noted by the study authors: Carriers of CMV infection plus the relevant HLA type were discriminated by the cumulative frequency of public TCR beta family members in the study cohort and in an independent roughly 370-donor cohort. In the ex vivo response, HLA-C-restricted CMV-specific TCR beta clonotypes were dominant, and in two of eight donors the single most frequent clonotype came from this HLA-C-restricted group.

The germline V gene encodes CDR1 MNHEY and CDR2 SVGEGT. The CDR3 measures 12 amino acids from cysteine to phenylalanine. Only the CDR3 portion is preserved as DNA: 36 bases, with reading frame beginning at the first base. Germline trimming amounts to 5 bases on V and 8 bases on J, with 4 as the count of junction bases outside the gene matches. This clonotype occurred many times. Its antigen specificity is not known. The input lacks base qualities; no much larger clone sits a single base away. Sequencing took place on an Illumina HiSeq 1500. The public reads were run again by TCRdb, first through fastp at Q25 and then through MiXCR, and only productive beta chains were kept. When rows share a CDR3 protein, they turn into one entry using the most common DNA and genes. This sample has around 340,000 distinct CDR3 sequences in its table, and 25% to 30% of those were observed once. The top ten clonotypes cover 20% of the sample.

This clonotype was sampled from a human donor in good health (CMV status not recorded). Some clones in this sample may be carry-over from other donors' samples. The sample consisted of cultured PBMCs, taken from culture after CMV antigen stimulation. Recombination linked TRBV6-2 or TRBV6-3 to TRBJ1-2, with 8 junctional bases fitting TRBD1. The nucleotide sequence reads as follows: TGTGCCAGCAGTGGACAGGGCTACGGCTACACCTTC. The translation is CASSGQGYGYTF.